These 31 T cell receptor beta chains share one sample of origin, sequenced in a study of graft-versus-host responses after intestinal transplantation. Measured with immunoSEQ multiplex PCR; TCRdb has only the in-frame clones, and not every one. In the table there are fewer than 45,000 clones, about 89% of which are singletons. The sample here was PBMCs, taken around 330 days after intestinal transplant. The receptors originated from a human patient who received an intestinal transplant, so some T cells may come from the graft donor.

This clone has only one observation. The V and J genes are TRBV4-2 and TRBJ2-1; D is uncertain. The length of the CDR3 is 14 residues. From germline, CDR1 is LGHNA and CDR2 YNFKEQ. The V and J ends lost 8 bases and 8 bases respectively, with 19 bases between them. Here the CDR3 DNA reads TGTGCCAGCTCCTCGTACGGAGTTCTGGATGAGCAGTTCTTC. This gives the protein CASSSYGVLDEQFF.

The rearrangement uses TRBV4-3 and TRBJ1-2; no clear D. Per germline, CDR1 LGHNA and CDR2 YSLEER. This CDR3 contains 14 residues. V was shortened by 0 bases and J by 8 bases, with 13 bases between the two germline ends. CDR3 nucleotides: TGCGCCAGCAGCCAAGACGGCATGACGGGGGGCTACACCTTC. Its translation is CASSQDGMTGGYTF.

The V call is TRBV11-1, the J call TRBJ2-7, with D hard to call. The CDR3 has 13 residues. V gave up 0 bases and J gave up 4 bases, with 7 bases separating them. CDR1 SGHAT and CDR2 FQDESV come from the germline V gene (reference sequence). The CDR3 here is CASSLAEIYEQYF. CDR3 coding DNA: TGTGCCAGCAGCTTAGCGGAGATATACGAGCAGTACTTC.

CDR3 loop: CASSYEETQYF. The CDR3 DNA follows: TGTGCCAGCAGTTACGAGGAGACCCAGTACTTC. This chain connects TRBV6-5 to TRBJ2-5, with D uncertain. The V and J ends lost 2 bases and 5 bases respectively, with 3 bases between them. From germline, CDR1 is MNHEY and CDR2 SVGAGI. The CDR3 contains 11 residues.

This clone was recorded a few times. CDR3 bases: TGCGCCAGCAGCCTGACTAGCTCAGAGGACGAGCAGTACTTC. It translates to CASSLTSSEDEQYF. The rearrangement links TRBV5-1 to TRBJ2-7, with TRBD2 identical over 7 bases. Trimming cost V 4 bases and J 5 bases; bases outside gene matches: 9. The CDR3 runs 14 residues. CDR1 and CDR2 from the germline V gene are SGHRS and YFSETQ. Looking up the rest from reference TRBV5-1 and TRBJ2-7 gives the full variable domain: KAGVTQTPRYLIKTRGQQVTLSCSPISGHRSVSWYQQTPGQGLQFLFEYFSETQRNKGNFPGRFSGRQFSNSRSEMNVSTLELGDSALYLCASSLTSSEDEQYFGPGTRLTVT.

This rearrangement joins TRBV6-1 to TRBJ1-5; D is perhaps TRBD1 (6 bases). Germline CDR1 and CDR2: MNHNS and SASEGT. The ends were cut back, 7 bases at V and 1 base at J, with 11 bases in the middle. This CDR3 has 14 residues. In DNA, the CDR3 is TGTGCCAGCAATGGACAGCTAAGCAATCAGCCCCAGCATTTT. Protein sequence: CASNGQLSNQPQHF.

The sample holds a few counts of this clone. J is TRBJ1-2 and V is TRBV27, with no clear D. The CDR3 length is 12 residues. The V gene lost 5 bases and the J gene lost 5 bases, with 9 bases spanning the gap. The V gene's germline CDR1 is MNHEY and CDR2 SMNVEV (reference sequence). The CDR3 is CASSRLGYGYTF. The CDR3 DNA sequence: TGTGCCAGCAGTCGGTTGGGTTATGGCTACACCTTC.

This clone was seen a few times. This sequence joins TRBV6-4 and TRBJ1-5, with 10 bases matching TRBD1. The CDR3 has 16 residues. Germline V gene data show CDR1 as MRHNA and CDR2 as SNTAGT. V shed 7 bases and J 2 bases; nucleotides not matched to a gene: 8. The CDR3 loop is CASNRDRGGGNQPQHF. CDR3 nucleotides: TGTGCCAGCAACCGGGACAGGGGAGGCGGCAATCAGCCCCAGCATTTT.

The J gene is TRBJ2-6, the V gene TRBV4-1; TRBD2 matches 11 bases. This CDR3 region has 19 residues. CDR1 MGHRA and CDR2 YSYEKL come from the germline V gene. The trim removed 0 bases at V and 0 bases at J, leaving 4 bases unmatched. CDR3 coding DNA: TGCGCCAGCAGCCAAGAGGGACTAGCGGCTCACTCTGGGGCCAACGTCCTGACTTTC. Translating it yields CASSQEGLAAHSGANVLTF.

CDR3 amino acids: CASSSQTRQGYNSPLHF. CDR3 sequence (DNA): TGTGCCAGCAGTTCCCAAACCAGACAGGGCTATAATTCACCCCTCCACTTT. The V gene is TRBV28, the J gene TRBJ1-6; 7 positions agree with TRBD1. CDR3 size: 17 residues. J gave up 3 bases and V 4 bases, and 9 bases lay outside the gene matches. From germline, CDR1 is MDHEN and CDR2 SYDVKM.

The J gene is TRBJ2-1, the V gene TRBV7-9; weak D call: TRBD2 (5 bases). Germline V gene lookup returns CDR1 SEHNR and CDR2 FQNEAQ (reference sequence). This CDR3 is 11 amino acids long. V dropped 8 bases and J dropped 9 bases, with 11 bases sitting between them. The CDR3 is CASRLGGEQFF. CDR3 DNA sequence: TGTGCCAGCCGTCTAGGAGGTGAGCAGTTCTTC.

In DNA, the CDR3 is TGCGCCAGCAGCCAAGATGGGGGTGAAAAACTGTTTTTT. This encodes CASSQDGGEKLFF. This chain connects TRBV4-1 to TRBJ1-4, with a tentative D call TRBD1 (5 bases). CDR1 is MGHRA and CDR2 is YSYEKL in the germline V gene. Trimming pared 0 bases from V and 7 bases from J, leaving 6 bases between. The CDR3 runs 13 residues.

In DNA form, the CDR3 reads TGTGCCATCAGTCGAAGGGAGAATGAAAAACTGTTTTTT. Encoded protein: CAISRRENEKLFF. This rearrangement joins TRBV10-3 to TRBJ1-4; D remains ambiguous. The CDR3 runs 13 residues. The ends were cut back, 5 bases at V and 5 bases at J, with 9 bases in the middle. Germline-derived CDR1 and CDR2 are ENHRY and SYGVKD.

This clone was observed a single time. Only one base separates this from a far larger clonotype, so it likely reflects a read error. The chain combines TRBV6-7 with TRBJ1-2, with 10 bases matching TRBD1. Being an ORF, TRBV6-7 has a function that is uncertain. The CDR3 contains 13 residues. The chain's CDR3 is CASSSTGGYGYPF. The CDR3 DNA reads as TGTGCCAGCAGTTCGACAGGGGGCTATGGCTACCCCTTC.

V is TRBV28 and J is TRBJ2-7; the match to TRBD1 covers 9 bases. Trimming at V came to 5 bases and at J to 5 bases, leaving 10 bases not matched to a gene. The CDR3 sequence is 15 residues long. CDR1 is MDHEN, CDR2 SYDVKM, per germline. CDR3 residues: CASSRGDRVIHEQYF. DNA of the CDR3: TGTGCCAGCAGTCGAGGGGACAGGGTTATCCACGAGCAGTACTTC.

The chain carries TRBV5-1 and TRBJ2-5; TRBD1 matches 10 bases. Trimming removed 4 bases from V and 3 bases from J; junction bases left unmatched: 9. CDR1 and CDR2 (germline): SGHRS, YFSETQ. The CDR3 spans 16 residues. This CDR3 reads CASSTLLTGGEETQYF. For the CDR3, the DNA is TGCGCCAGCAGCACCCTCCTGACAGGGGGCGAAGAGACCCAGTACTTC. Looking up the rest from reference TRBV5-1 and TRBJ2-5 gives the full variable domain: KAGVTQTPRYLIKTRGQQVTLSCSPISGHRSVSWYQQTPGQGLQFLFEYFSETQRNKGNFPGRFSGRQFSNSRSEMNVSTLELGDSALYLCASSTLLTGGEETQYFGPGTRLLVL.

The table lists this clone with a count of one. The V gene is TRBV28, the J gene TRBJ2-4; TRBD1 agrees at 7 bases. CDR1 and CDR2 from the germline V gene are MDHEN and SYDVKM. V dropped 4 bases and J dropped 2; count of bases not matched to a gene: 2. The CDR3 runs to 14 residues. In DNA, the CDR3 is TGTGCCAGCAGTTCAGGGGGTTCCAAAAACATTCAGTACTTC. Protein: CASSSGGSKNIQYF.

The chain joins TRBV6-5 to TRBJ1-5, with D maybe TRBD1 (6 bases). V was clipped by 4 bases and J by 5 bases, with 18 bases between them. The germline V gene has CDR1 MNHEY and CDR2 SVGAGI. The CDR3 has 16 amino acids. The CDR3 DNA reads TGTGCCAGCAGTTTGAGAAGGACAGCGAAAGATCAGCCCCAGCATTTT. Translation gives CASSLRRTAKDQPQHF.

The CDR3 DNA is TGTGCCAGCTCAGGGACCTCTGGAAACACCATATATTTT. Its protein product is CASSGTSGNTIYF. V usage is TRBV18 and J usage is TRBJ1-3; perhaps TRBD1 as D (5 bases). Germline CDR1 reads KGHSH; CDR2 reads LQKENI. With 5 bases removed from V and 0 bases from J, the gap between germline ends came to 5 bases. There are 13 residues in the CDR3.

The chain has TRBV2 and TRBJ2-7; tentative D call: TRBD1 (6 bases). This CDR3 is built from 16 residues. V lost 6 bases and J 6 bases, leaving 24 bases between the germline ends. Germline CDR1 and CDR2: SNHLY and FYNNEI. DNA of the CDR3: TGTGCCAGCAGCGCTAGGCCTGGGGGCCCCCTCCCCGAGCAGTACTTC. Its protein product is CASSARPGGPLPEQYF.

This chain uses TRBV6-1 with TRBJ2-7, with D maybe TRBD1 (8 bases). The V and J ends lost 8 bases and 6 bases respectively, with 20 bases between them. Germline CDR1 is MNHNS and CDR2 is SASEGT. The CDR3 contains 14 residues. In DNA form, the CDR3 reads TGTGCCAGCTGCAGCGGGACAGGTGTCTCCGAGCAGTACTTC. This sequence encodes CASCSGTGVSEQYF.

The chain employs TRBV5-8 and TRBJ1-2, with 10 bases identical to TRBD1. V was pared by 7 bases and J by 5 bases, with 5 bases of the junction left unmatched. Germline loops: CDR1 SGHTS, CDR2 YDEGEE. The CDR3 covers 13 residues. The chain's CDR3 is CASGGQGIYGYTF. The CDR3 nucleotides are TGTGCCAGCGGGGGACAGGGGATATATGGCTACACCTTC.

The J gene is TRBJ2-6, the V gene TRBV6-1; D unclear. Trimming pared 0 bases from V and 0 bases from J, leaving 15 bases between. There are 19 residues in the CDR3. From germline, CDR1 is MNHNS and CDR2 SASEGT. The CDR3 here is CASSEAVYTLPSGANVLTF. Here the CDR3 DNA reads TGTGCCAGCAGTGAAGCGGTCTATACCCTCCCCTCTGGGGCCAACGTCCTGACTTTC.

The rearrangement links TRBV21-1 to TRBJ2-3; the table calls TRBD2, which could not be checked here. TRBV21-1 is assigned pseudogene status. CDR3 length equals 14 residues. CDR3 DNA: TGTGCCAGCAGAGAGCGGGGGGGAGAAGATACGCAGTATTTT. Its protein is CASRERGGEDTQYF.

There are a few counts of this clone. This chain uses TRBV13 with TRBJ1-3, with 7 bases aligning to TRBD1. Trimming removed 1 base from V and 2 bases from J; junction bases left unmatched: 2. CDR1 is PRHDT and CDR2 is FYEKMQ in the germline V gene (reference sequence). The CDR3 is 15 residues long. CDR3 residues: CASSLEGGTGNTIYF. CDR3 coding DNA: TGTGCCAGCAGCTTAGAAGGGGGCACTGGAAACACCATATATTTT.

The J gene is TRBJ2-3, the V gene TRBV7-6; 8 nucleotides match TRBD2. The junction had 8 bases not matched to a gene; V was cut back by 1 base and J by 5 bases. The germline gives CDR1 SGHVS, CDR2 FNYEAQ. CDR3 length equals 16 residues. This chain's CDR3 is CASSLGPGLGGDTQYF. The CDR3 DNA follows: TGTGCCAGCAGCTTAGGGCCGGGACTAGGAGGAGATACGCAGTATTTT.

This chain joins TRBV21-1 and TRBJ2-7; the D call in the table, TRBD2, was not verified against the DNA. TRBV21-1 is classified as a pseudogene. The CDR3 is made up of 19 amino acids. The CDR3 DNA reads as TGTGCCAGCAGCAAAGTAGGCCAGCGGGAGGGCCCTTTGACCTACGAGCAGTACTTC. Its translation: CASSKVGQREGPLTYEQYF.

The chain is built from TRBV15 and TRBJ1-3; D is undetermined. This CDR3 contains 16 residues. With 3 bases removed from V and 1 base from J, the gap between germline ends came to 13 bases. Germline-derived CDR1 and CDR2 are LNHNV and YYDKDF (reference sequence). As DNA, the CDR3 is TGTGCCACCAGCAGGAACAGCCCTGATTCTGGAAACACCATATATTTT. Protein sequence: CATSRNSPDSGNTIYF.

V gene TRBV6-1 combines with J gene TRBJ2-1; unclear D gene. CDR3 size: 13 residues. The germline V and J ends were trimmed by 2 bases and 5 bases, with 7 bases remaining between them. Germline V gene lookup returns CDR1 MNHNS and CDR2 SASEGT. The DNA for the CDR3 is TGTGCCAGCAGTGAAAAGGGAAACAATGAGCAGTTCTTC. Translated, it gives CASSEKGNNEQFF.

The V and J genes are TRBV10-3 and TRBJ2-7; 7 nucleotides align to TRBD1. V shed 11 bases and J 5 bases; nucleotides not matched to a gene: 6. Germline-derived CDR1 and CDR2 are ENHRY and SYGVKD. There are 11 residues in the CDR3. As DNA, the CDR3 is TGTGCCGTTTCGACAGGGAACGAGCAGTACTTC. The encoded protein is CAVSTGNEQYF.

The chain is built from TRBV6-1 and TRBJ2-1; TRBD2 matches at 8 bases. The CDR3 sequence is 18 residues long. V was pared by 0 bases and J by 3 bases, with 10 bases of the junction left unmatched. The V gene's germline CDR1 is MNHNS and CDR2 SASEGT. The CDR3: CASSEAIGLATVYNEQFF. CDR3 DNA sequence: TGTGCCAGCAGTGAAGCGATCGGACTAGCTACCGTCTACAATGAGCAGTTCTTC.